The 21 T cell receptor beta chains given below trace back to one sample, sequenced in a study of blood T cell repertoires in COVID-19. TCRdb keeps only in-frame clones here, not all; method: immunoSEQ multiplex PCR. The sample has 200,000 to 250,000 clones, around 91% seen once. Specimen: PBMCs or T cells enriched from blood (not recorded which). Receptor source: a woman younger than 30 in a cohort exposed to, infected with or recovered from COVID-19 (not recorded which).

This clone has a single count. The rearrangement links TRBV19 to TRBJ2-7; possible D gene TRBD1, 5 bases. This CDR3 is built from 16 residues. CDR1 and CDR2 from the germline V gene are LNHDA and SQIVND (reference sequence). The germline V and J ends were trimmed by 5 bases and 3 bases, with 20 bases remaining between them. The CDR3 region is CASSPIRGQGIYEQYF. The CDR3 DNA is TGTGCCAGTAGTCCCATCCGAGGTCAGGGAATCTACGAGCAGTACTTC.

V is TRBV15 and J is TRBJ1-6; 8 bases are a match to TRBD1. The germline V gene has CDR1 LNHNV and CDR2 YYDKDF (reference sequence). This CDR3 comprises 12 residues. J lost 15 bases, V lost 7 bases, and 8 bases had no gene match. CDR3 protein: CATKPGQGILHF. CDR3 DNA sequence: TGTGCCACCAAACCTGGACAGGGAATCCTCCACTTT.

This CDR3 reads CASSRQDNEQFF. CDR3 DNA sequence: TGTGCCAGTAGCCGACAGGACAATGAGCAGTTCTTC. The V call is TRBV19, the J call TRBJ2-1; possible D gene TRBD1, 6 bases. The CDR3 is made up of 12 amino acids. V shed 6 bases and J shed 5 bases, with 8 bases lying between them. Germline values: CDR1 LNHDA, CDR2 SQIVND (reference sequence).

This chain connects TRBV7-9 to TRBJ2-3; D is perhaps TRBD2 (6 bases). Germline V gene data show CDR1 as SEHNR and CDR2 as FQNEAQ (reference sequence). V was shortened by 7 bases and J by 3 bases, with 11 bases between the two germline ends. The length of the CDR3 is 13 residues. The CDR3 coding sequence is TGTGCCAGCACCCCGGAGGGGACAGATACGCAGTATTTT. This codes for CASTPEGTDTQYF.

This clone occurred once. The rearrangement uses TRBV29-1 and TRBJ1-5; maybe TRBD1 (6 bases). The CDR3 covers 13 residues. In germline, CDR1 is SQVTM, CDR2 ANQGSEA. The CDR3 sequence: CRSGCRGNQPQHF. CDR3 nucleotides: TGCAGGAGCGGCTGCAGGGGTAATCAGCCCCAGCATTTT.

V gene TRBV9 combines with J gene TRBJ1-1; D ambiguous. The length of the CDR3 is 13 residues. V was shortened by 3 bases and J by 1 base, with 7 bases between the two germline ends. Germline V gives CDR1 SGDLS, CDR2 YYNGEE. Here the CDR3 DNA reads TGTGCCAGCAGCGGGGCTGCGAACACTGAAGCTTTCTTT. Its translation: CASSGAANTEAFF.

This rearrangement joins TRBV19 to TRBJ1-5; 7 bases map to TRBD1. V trimming: 7 bases; J trimming: 2 bases; junction bases outside the gene matches: 8. In germline, CDR1 is LNHDA, CDR2 SQIVND (reference sequence). There are 15 residues in the CDR3. Here the CDR3 DNA reads TGTGCCAGTATGGTCCTAACAGGGGGCAATCAGCCCCAGCATTTT. It is translated as CASMVLTGGNQPQHF.

The rearrangement joins TRBV7-6 to TRBJ1-3; D is perhaps TRBD1 (5 bases). The V end was cut by 1 base, the J end by 0 bases, with 10 bases between. Germline CDR1 is SGHVS and CDR2 is FNYEAQ. The CDR3 runs to 16 residues. The CDR3 DNA reads TGTGCCAGCAGCTTAGAGGATGACAGCTCTGGAAACACCATATATTTT. This translates into CASSLEDDSSGNTIYF.

The genes are TRBV27 and TRBJ1-1; D is unclear. This CDR3 region has 13 residues. Trimming shortened V by 2 bases and J by 7 bases, and 11 bases separated the two germline ends. Germline V CDR1 and CDR2: MNHEY, SMNVEV (reference sequence). CDR3 sequence: CASSLNPYGEAFF. CDR3 DNA: TGTGCCAGCAGTTTAAACCCTTACGGTGAAGCTTTCTTT.

V gene TRBV11-2 combines with J gene TRBJ1-1; D remains ambiguous. The CDR3 contains 14 residues. The germline CDR1 and CDR2 sequences are SGHAT and FQNNGV. Trimming removed 2 bases at V and 1 base at J, with 8 bases between. The CDR3 sequence: CASSLLLTNTEAFF. The DNA of the CDR3 is TGTGCCAGCAGCTTACTACTCACGAACACTGAAGCTTTCTTT.

This chain connects TRBV6-1 to TRBJ2-7; a weak D match, TRBD2 (5 bases). This CDR3 region has 11 residues. Per the germline V gene, CDR1 is MNHNS and CDR2 is SASEGT. Trimming removed 2 bases from V and 7 bases from J, with 6 bases in between. CDR3 DNA sequence: TGTGCCAGCAGTGAATCGGGAGAGCAGTACTTC. Its translation is CASSESGEQYF.

The chain carries TRBV6-5 and TRBJ1-2; D not resolved. V lost 7 bases to trimming and J lost 4 bases, with 13 bases between them. The CDR3 sequence is 13 residues long. Germline CDR1 and CDR2: MNHEY and SVGAGI. The DNA of the CDR3 is TGTGCCAGCATCCAAGATGGCTCCTATGGCTACACCTTC. It specifies CASIQDGSYGYTF.

The genes are TRBV10-3 and TRBJ2-7; 7 positions match TRBD1. Looked up from germline, CDR1 is ENHRY and CDR2 is SYGVKD. V was clipped by 4 bases and J by 1 base; unmatched bases: 4. The CDR3 has 14 amino acids. The CDR3 region has the DNA TGTGCCATCAGTGGGACAGGCCCTTCCTACGAGCAGTACTTC. Translation: CAISGTGPSYEQYF.

The gene calls are TRBV5-5 and TRBJ2-2; D possibly corresponds to TRBD2 (6 bases). V dropped 1 base and J dropped 1 base, with 11 bases sitting between them. Germline CDR1 and CDR2: SGHKS and YYEKEE (reference sequence). The CDR3 sequence is 16 residues long. CDR3 sequence reads: CASSLMEGRNTGELFF. Here the CDR3 DNA reads TGTGCCAGCAGCTTGATGGAGGGTCGGAACACCGGGGAGCTGTTTTTT.

This sequence joins TRBV14 and TRBJ2-5; D might be TRBD1 (5 bases). V gave up 3 bases and J gave up 5 bases, with 10 bases separating them. Germline loops: CDR1 SGHDN, CDR2 FVKESK. The CDR3 covers 13 residues. The CDR3 coding sequence is TGTGCCAGCAGCCACAGGGTCCGGGAGACCCAGTACTTC. As protein: CASSHRVRETQYF.

The chain joins TRBV9 to TRBJ2-5; 12 bases map to TRBD2. V lost 0 bases, J lost 3 bases, and 3 bases stayed unmatched. Germline CDR1 SGDLS, CDR2 YYNGEE. The CDR3 is made up of 16 amino acids. DNA of the CDR3: TGTGCCAGCAGCGTAGCGTCTAGCGGGGGGGAAGAGACCCAGTACTTC. Protein: CASSVASSGGEETQYF.

The chain couples TRBV18 to TRBJ1-2; 11 positions match TRBD1. CDR1 and CDR2 (germline): KGHSH, LQKENI. The ends lost 6 bases at V and 4 bases at J; junction bases unmatched: 4. This CDR3 contains 14 residues. CDR3 sequence: CASSPGTGGYGYTF. For the CDR3, the DNA is TGTGCCAGCTCGCCCGGGACAGGGGGCTATGGCTACACCTTC.

The V call is TRBV2, the J call TRBJ1-4; 9 bases are shared with TRBD1. Germline CDR1 is SNHLY and CDR2 is FYNNEI. The CDR3 covers 15 residues. V was clipped by 7 bases and J by 8 bases; unmatched bases: 11. The CDR3 nucleotides read TGTGCCAGCACCCCGGGGGGGACAGGGAACGAAAAACTGTTTTTT. It specifies CASTPGGTGNEKLFF.

This clone was recorded a few times. The J gene is TRBJ2-1, the V gene TRBV3-1 (or the pseudogene TRBV3-2); TRBD2 matches 8 bases. Germline V gene sequence: CDR1 LGHDT, CDR2 YNNKEL (reference sequence). The CDR3 is 17 amino acids. After removal of 2 bases from V and 0 bases from J, the junction contained 6 bases not matched to a gene. CDR3 bases: TGTGCCAGCAGCCAATTTAGCGGGGCCAGCTCCTACAATGAGCAGTTCTTC. Protein sequence: CASSQFSGASSYNEQFF.

The rearrangement links TRBV18 to TRBJ1-3, with a possible D match to TRBD1 (5 bases). Germline assignment: CDR1 KGHSH and CDR2 LQKENI. The germline V and J ends were trimmed by 8 bases and 0 bases, with 17 bases remaining between them. This CDR3 has 16 amino acids. The DNA of the CDR3 is TGTGCCAGCACCAGGGTCGCATCCGACTCTGGAAACACCATATATTTT. This codes for CASTRVASDSGNTIYF.

The count of this clone is one. This chain uses TRBV19 with TRBJ1-4; 9 bases line up with TRBD1. CDR3 length equals 14 residues. Looked up from germline, CDR1 is LNHDA and CDR2 is SQIVND (reference sequence). The V segment lost 6 bases and the J segment 8 bases; nucleotides outside the gene matches: 7. Here the CDR3 DNA reads TGTGCCAGTAGAAGGACAGGGGAGGGGGAAAAACTGTTTTTT. Translation gives CASRRTGEGEKLFF.